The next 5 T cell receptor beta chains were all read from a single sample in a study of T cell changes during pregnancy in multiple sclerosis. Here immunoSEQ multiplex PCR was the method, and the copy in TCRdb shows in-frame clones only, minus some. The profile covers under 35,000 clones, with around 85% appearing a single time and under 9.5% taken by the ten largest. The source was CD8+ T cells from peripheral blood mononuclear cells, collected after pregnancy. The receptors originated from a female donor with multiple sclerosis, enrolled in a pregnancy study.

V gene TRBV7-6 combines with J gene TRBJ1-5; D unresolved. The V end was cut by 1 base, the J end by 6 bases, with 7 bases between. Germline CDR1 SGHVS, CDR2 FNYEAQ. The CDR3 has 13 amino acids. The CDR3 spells CASSLGGSQPQHF. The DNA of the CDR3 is TGTGCCAGCAGCTTAGGAGGGTCTCAGCCCCAGCATTTT.

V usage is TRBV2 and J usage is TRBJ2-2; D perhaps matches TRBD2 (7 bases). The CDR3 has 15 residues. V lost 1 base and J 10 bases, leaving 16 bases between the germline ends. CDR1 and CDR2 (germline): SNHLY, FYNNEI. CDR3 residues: CASSEGGGVALELFF. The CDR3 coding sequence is TGTGCCAGCAGTGAAGGAGGGGGGGTCGCCCTGGAGCTGTTTTTT.

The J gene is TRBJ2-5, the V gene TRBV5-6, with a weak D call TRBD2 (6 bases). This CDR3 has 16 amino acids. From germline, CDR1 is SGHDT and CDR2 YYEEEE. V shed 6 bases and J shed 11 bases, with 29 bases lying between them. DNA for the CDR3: TGTGCCAGCACCCTTTGGGGTTGGGACTTTTCGGGTGAGCAGTACTTC. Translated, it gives CASTLWGWDFSGEQYF.

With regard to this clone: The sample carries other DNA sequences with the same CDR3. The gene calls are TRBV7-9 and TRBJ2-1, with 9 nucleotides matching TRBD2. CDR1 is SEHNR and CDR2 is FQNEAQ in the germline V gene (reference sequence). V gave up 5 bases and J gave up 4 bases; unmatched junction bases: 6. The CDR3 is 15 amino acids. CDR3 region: CASSLLAGGYNEQFF. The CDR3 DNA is TGTGCCAGCAGCCTACTGGCGGGGGGGTACAATGAGCAGTTCTTC.

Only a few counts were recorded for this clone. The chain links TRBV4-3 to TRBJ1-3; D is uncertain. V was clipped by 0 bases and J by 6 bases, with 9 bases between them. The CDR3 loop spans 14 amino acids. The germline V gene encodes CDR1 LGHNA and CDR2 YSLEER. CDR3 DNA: TGCGCCAGCAGCCAAGATGGCCTTTCAAACACCATATATTTT. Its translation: CASSQDGLSNTIYF.